The 15 T cell receptor beta chains below all came from one sample that was sequenced in a study of blood T cell repertoires in COVID-19. Clones were read by immunoSEQ multiplex PCR, and TCRdb kept only the in-frame ones, dropping some. Of 250,000 to 300,000 clones listed, roughly 90% are singletons. Sequenced material: PBMCs or T cells enriched from blood (not recorded which). The receptors come from an older woman who had recovered from COVID-19.

The chain recombines TRBV2 with TRBJ2-5; no clear D. Germline V gene data show CDR1 as SNHLY and CDR2 as FYNNEI. This CDR3 spans 12 amino acids. Deletions cut 6 bases from V and 1 base from J, with 6 bases between. The CDR3 sequence is CASRQPQETQYF. CDR3 coding DNA: TGTGCCAGCAGACAGCCCCAAGAGACCCAGTACTTC.

This clone was seen a single time. The chain couples TRBV7-9 to TRBJ1-1; D is undetermined. The germline gives CDR1 SEHNR, CDR2 FQNEAQ (reference sequence). V was cut by 1 base and J by 0 bases, with 9 bases left in between. This CDR3 is built from 15 residues. Here the CDR3 reads CASSLGGNMNTEAFF. CDR3 nucleotide sequence: TGTGCCAGCAGCTTAGGAGGGAATATGAACACTGAAGCTTTCTTT.

The chain has TRBV5-1 and TRBJ1-1; 8 nucleotides align to TRBD1. The CDR3 covers 17 residues. The V gene's germline CDR1 is SGHRS and CDR2 YFSETQ. V was clipped by 4 bases and J by 3 bases; unmatched bases: 14. The CDR3 region is CASSHQPLDRGYTEAFF. CDR3 DNA sequence: TGCGCCAGCAGCCACCAACCCTTAGACAGGGGATACACTGAAGCTTTCTTT.

CDR3: CASSALSGPDTQYF. The CDR3 DNA reads TGTGCCAGCAGTGCCCTGAGCGGCCCTGATACGCAGTATTTT. The genes are TRBV28 and TRBJ2-3; a possible D gene is TRBD2 (5 bases). From germline, CDR1 is MDHEN and CDR2 SYDVKM. The CDR3 length is 14 residues. Deletions cut 5 bases from V and 6 bases from J, with 15 bases between.

The rearrangement uses TRBV6-5 and TRBJ1-1, with 10 bases that match TRBD1. This CDR3 contains 13 residues. Germline loops: CDR1 MNHEY, CDR2 SVGAGI. The V gene end was trimmed by 4 bases and the J gene end by 5 bases; junction bases not matched to a gene: 1. CDR3 DNA: TGTGCCAGCAGTTGGACAGGGGGAACTGAAGCTTTCTTT. This sequence encodes CASSWTGGTEAFF.

The V call is TRBV19, the J call TRBJ2-2; a weak D match, TRBD1 (6 bases). Between the trimmed V and J ends, which lost 4 bases and 8 bases, there was a span of 11 bases. Germline V lookup: CDR1 LNHDA, CDR2 SQIVND (reference sequence). The CDR3 extends over 13 amino acids. CDR3 coding DNA: TGTGCCAGTAGTACCATTGACAGGGGGGAGCTGTTTTTT. Translation gives CASSTIDRGELFF.

The chain recombines TRBV3-1 (or the pseudogene TRBV3-2) with TRBJ1-1, with D unresolved. Between the trimmed V and J ends, which lost 2 bases and 3 bases, there was a span of 10 bases. Germline lookup yields CDR1 LGHDT and CDR2 YNNKEL (reference sequence). The CDR3 has 14 residues. CDR3 amino acids: CASSQPGGDTEAFF. The CDR3 region has the DNA TGTGCCAGCAGCCAACCAGGCGGGGACACTGAAGCTTTCTTT.

The genes are TRBV7-9 and TRBJ2-1, with a weak D call TRBD2 (5 bases). This CDR3 contains 14 residues. Trimming removed 7 bases from V and 3 bases from J, with 13 bases in between. CDR1 is SEHNR and CDR2 is FQNEAQ in the germline V gene (reference sequence). The CDR3, as DNA: TGTGCCAGCACCGGGGAGACAAACTACAATGAGCAGTTCTTC. It is translated as CASTGETNYNEQFF.

The genes are TRBV5-1 and TRBJ1-1; D might be TRBD1 (5 bases). The germline V gene has CDR1 SGHRS and CDR2 YFSETQ. This CDR3 is 14 amino acids long. Trimming took off 3 bases at V and 4 bases at J, with 13 bases between the two ends. The chain's CDR3 is CASSSAQGGTEAFF. In DNA, the CDR3 is TGCGCCAGCAGCTCGGCCCAGGGTGGCACTGAAGCTTTCTTT.

The CDR3 region is CASTRTSGRAADTQYF. Written as DNA, the CDR3 is TGTGCCAGCACCCGGACTAGCGGGAGGGCGGCGGATACGCAGTATTTT. J is TRBJ2-3 and V is TRBV2; 15 positions match TRBD2. The length of the CDR3 is 16 residues. Trimming took 7 bases from V and 6 from J; bases not matched to a gene: 8. The V gene's germline CDR1 is SNHLY and CDR2 FYNNEI.

This chain uses TRBV12-3 or TRBV12-4 with TRBJ1-1, with 8 bases lining up with TRBD1. This CDR3 spans 13 amino acids. Trimming took 6 bases from V and 3 from J; bases not matched to a gene: 3. The CDR3: CASRLQGDTEAFF. As DNA, the CDR3 is TGTGCCAGCAGGCTACAGGGGGACACTGAAGCTTTCTTT.

This chain connects TRBV14 to TRBJ1-1; no reliable D call. Trimming pared 1 base from V and 11 bases from J, leaving 11 bases between. CDR1 and CDR2 from the germline V gene are SGHDN and FVKESK. There are 12 residues in the CDR3. CDR3 sequence reads: CASSQVEGTAFF. CDR3 DNA: TGTGCCAGCAGCCAAGTTGAGGGTACGGCTTTCTTT.

The V call is TRBV28, the J call TRBJ1-2; tentatively, D is TRBD1 (6 bases). Germline loops: CDR1 MDHEN, CDR2 SYDVKM. CDR3 length equals 16 residues. V lost 4 bases and J 1 base, leaving 16 bases between the germline ends. The chain's CDR3 is CASSSYRDNFNYGYTF. The CDR3 DNA reads TGTGCCAGCAGTTCCTACCGGGACAACTTTAACTATGGCTACACCTTC.

This clone was recorded a few times. CDR3 in DNA: TGTGCCAGCAGCTTAGTCGTGACAGGGGGGTCCTACGAGCAGTACTTC. Its protein product is CASSLVVTGGSYEQYF. The V and J genes are TRBV11-3 and TRBJ2-7; 9 nucleotides agree with TRBD1. The V gene end was trimmed by 1 base and the J gene end by 1 base; junction bases not matched to a gene: 5. The CDR3 is made up of 16 amino acids. Germline lookup yields CDR1 SGHNT and CDR2 YENEEA. Full variable domain (outside the CDR3, taken from reference TRBV11-3 and TRBJ2-7): EAGVVQSPRYKIIEKKQPVAFWCNPISGHNTLYWYLQNLGQGPELLIRYENEEAVDDSQLPKDRFSAERLKGVDSTLKIQPAELGDSAVYLCASSLVVTGGSYEQYFGPGTRLTVT.

The table lists this clone with a count of one. This chain uses TRBV24-1 with TRBJ2-1; D not resolved. The germline gives CDR1 KGHDR, CDR2 SFDVKD. V was clipped by 0 bases and J by 1 base, with 9 bases between them. This CDR3 has 16 amino acids. As DNA, the CDR3 is TGTGCCACCAGTGATTTGAATCCACAGTCCTACAATGAGCAGTTCTTC. Translation gives CATSDLNPQSYNEQFF.